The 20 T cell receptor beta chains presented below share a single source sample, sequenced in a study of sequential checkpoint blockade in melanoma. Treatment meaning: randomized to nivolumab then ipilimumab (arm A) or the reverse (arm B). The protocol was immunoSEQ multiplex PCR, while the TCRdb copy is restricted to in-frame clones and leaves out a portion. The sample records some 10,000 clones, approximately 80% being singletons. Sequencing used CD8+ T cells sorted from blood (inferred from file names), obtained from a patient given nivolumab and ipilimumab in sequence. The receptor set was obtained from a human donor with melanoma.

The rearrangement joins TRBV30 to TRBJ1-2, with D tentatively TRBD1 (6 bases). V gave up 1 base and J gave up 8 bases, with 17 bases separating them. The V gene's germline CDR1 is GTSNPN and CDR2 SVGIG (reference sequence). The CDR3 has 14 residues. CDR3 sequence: CAWSERQALEGYTF. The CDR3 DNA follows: TGTGCCTGGAGTGAACGACAGGCCCTGGAGGGCTACACCTTC.

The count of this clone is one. In DNA, the CDR3 is TGTGCCAGCAGCTTAGAGGAATCGGGGGCCTACGAGCAGTACTTC. Residues: CASSLEESGAYEQYF. This rearrangement joins TRBV11-2 to TRBJ2-7, with D tentatively TRBD2 (6 bases). Germline loops: CDR1 SGHAT, CDR2 FQNNGV. The germline V and J ends were trimmed by 0 bases and 2 bases, with 11 bases remaining between them. This CDR3 has 15 amino acids.

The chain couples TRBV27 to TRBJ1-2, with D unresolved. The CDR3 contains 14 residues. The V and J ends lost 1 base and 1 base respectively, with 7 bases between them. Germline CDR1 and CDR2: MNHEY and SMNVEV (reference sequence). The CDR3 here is CASSLWRNNYGYTF. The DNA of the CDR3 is TGTGCCAGCAGTTTATGGCGGAATAACTATGGCTACACCTTC.

CDR3 in DNA: TGTGCCTGCGGTGAGGACTCTGGAAACACCATATATTTT. Translated: CACGEDSGNTIYF. The chain uses TRBV30 and TRBJ1-3; D remains ambiguous. The germline gives CDR1 GTSNPN, CDR2 SVGIG (reference sequence). The CDR3 spans 13 residues. Trimming pared 6 bases from V and 0 bases from J, leaving 9 bases between.

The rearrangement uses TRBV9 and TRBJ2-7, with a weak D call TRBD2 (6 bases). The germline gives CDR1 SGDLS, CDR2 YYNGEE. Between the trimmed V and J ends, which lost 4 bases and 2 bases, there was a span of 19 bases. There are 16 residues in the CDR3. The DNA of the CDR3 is TGTGCCAGCAGCCCCTCCTTTGGCGGACTAACCTACGAGCAGTACTTC. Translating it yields CASSPSFGGLTYEQYF.

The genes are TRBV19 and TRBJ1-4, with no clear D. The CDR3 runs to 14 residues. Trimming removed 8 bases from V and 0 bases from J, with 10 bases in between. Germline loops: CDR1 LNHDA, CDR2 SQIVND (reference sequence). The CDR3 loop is CASATVTTNEKLFF. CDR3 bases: TGTGCCAGTGCAACTGTAACAACTAATGAAAAACTGTTTTTT.

CDR3 nucleotide sequence: TGTGCCAGCAGCTTAGGGGACGTCGGGACAGGGGGCTATGGCTACACCTTC. It specifies CASSLGDVGTGGYGYTF. The gene calls are TRBV7-2 and TRBJ1-2; 11 bases are shared with TRBD1. CDR1 SGHTA and CDR2 FQGNSA come from the germline V gene. V was clipped by 1 base and J by 4 bases; unmatched bases: 8. This CDR3 contains 17 residues.

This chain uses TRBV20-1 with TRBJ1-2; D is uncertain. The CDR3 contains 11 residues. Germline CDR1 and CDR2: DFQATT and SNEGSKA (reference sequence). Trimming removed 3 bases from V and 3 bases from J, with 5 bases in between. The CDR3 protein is CSARGDYGYTF. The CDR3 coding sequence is TGCAGTGCTAGGGGAGACTATGGCTACACCTTC.

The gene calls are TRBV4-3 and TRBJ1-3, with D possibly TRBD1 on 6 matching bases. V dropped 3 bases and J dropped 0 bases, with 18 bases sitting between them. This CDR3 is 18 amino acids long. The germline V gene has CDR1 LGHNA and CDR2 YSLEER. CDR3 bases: TGCGCCAGCAGCCACCTAACTACAGGGTTACTCTCTGGAAACACCATATATTTT. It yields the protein CASSHLTTGLLSGNTIYF.

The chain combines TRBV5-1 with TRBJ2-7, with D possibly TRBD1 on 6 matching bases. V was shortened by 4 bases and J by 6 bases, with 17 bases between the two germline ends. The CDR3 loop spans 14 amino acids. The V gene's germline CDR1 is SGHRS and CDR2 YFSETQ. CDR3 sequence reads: CASSPHNTGIEQYF. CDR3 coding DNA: TGCGCCAGCAGCCCACACAATACAGGGATCGAGCAGTACTTC.

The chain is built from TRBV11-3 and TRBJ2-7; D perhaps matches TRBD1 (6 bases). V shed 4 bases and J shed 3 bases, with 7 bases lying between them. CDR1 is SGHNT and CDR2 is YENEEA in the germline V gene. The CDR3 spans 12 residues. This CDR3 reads CASSSQGYEQYF. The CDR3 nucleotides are TGTGCCAGCAGCTCACAGGGCTACGAGCAGTACTTC.

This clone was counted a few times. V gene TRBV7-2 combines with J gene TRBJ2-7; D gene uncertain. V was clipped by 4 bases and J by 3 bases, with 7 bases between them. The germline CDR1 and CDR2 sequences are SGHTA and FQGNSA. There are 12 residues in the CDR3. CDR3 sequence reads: CASSSAVYEQYF. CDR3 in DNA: TGTGCCAGCAGCTCCGCAGTCTACGAGCAGTACTTC.

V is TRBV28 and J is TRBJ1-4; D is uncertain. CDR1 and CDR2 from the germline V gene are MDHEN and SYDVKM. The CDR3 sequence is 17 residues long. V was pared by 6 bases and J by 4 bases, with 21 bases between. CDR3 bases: TGTGCCAGCAGGAAACATCTGAGCGGTATATATAATGAAAAACTGTTTTTT. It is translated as CASRKHLSGIYNEKLFF.

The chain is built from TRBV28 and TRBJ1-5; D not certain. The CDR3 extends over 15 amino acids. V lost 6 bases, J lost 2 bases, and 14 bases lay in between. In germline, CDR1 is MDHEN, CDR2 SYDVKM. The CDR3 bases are TGTGCCAGCAGCTTAATCCGGTTGGGCAATCAGCCCCAGCATTTT. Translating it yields CASSLIRLGNQPQHF.

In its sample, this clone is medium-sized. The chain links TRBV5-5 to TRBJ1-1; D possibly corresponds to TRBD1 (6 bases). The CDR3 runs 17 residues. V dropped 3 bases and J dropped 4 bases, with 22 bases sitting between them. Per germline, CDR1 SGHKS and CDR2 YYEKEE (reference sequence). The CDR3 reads CASSYSTITGMGTEAFF. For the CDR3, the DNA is TGTGCCAGCAGCTACTCGACTATAACAGGGATGGGCACTGAAGCTTTCTTT.

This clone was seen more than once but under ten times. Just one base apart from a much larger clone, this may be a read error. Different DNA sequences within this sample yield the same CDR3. CDR3 in DNA: TGTGCCAGCAGCCCCTTGGACAGGGCCTACGAGCAGTACTTC. Translating gives CASSPLDRAYEQYF. V and J are TRBV9 and TRBJ2-7; 8 positions agree with TRBD1. The V gene end was trimmed by 4 bases and the J gene end by 2 bases; junction bases not matched to a gene: 5. The CDR3 runs to 14 residues. Germline-derived CDR1 and CDR2 are SGDLS and YYNGEE.

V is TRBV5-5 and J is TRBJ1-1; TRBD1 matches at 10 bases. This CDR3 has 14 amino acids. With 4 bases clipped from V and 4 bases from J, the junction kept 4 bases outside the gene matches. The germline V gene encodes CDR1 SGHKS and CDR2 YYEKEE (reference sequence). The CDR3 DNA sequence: TGTGCCAGCAGCCCCGGACAGGGGGGCACTGAAGCTTTCTTT. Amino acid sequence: CASSPGQGGTEAFF.

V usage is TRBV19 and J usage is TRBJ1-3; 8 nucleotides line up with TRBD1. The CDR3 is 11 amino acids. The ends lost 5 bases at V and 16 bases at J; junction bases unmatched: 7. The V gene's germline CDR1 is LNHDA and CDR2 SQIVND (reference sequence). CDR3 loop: CASSARDRLYF. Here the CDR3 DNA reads TGTGCCAGTAGTGCGAGGGACAGGTTGTATTTT.

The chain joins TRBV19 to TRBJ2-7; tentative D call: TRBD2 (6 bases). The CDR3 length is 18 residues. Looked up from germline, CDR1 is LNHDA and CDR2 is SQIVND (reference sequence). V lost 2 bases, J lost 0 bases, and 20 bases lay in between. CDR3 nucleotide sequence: TGTGCCAGTAGTATAAGTTTAAACGATAGGGACTCCTCCTACGAGCAGTACTTC. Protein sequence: CASSISLNDRDSSYEQYF. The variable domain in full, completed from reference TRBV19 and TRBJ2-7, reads DGGITQSPKYLFRKEGQNVTLSCEQNLNHDAMYWYRQDPGQGLRLIYYSQIVNDFQKGDIAEGYSVSREKKESFPLTVTSAQKNPTAFYLCASSISLNDRDSSYEQYFGPGTRLTVT.

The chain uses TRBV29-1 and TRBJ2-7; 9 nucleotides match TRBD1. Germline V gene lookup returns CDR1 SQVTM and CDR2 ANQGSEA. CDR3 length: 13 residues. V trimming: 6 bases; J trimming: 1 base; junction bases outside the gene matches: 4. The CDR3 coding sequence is TGCAGCGTCGGGACAGGGTATTCCTACGAGCAGTACTTC. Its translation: CSVGTGYSYEQYF.